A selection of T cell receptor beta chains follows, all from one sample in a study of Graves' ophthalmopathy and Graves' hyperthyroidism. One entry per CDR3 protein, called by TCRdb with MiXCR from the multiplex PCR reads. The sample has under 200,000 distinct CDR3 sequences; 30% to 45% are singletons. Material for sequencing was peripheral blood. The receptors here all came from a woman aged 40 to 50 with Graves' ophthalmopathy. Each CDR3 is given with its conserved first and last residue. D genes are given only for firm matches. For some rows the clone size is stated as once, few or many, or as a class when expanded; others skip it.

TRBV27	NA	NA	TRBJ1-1	CASSPRVLNTEAFF	TGTGCCAGCAGTCCCAGGGTTTTGAATACTGAAGCTTTCTTT
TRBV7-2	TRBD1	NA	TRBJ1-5	CASSSDRAGYQPQHF	TGTGCCAGCAGCTCGGACAGGGCGGGGTATCAGCCCCAGCATTTT
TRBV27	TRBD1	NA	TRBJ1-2	CASSSDRGRSGYTF	TGTGCCAGCAGTAGCGACAGGGGGCGTTCTGGCTACACCTTC
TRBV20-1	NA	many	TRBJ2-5	CSAAGQTGETQYF	TGCAGTGCCGCGGGACAGACAGGAGAGACCCAGTACTTC
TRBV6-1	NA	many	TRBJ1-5	CASSEALNNQPQHF	TGTGCCAGCAGTGAAGCGCTAAACAATCAGCCCCAGCATTTT
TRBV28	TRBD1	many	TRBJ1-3	CASSSSGTGEGNTIYF	TGTGCCAGCAGTTCCTCGGGTACAGGGGAAGGAAACACCATATATTTT
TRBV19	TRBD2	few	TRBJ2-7	CASSIAGTSGSYEQYF	TGTGCCAGTAGTATAGCCGGGACTAGCGGGAGCTACGAGCAGTACTTC
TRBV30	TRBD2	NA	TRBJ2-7	CAWREGLGAYEQYF	TGTGCCTGGAGGGAGGGACTAGGGGCCTACGAGCAGTACTTC
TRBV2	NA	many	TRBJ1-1	CARTGDTEAFF	TGTGCCAGAACGGGGGACACTGAAGCTTTCTTT
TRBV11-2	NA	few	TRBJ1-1	CASSLDQISRAFF	TGTGCCAGCAGCTTAGATCAGATCTCTCGAGCTTTCTTT
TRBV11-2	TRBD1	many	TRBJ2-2	CASSRTGGAGELFF	TGTGCCAGCAGCCGGACAGGGGGTGCCGGGGAGCTGTTTTTT
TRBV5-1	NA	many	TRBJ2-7	CASSLVGQGIYEQYF	TGCGCCAGCAGCTTGGTAGGGCAGGGAATTTACGAGCAGTACTTC
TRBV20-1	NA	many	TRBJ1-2	CSARENGGYTF	TGCAGTGCTAGAGAAAACGGTGGCTACACCTTC
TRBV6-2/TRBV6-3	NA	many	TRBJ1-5	CASSYSGGGQPQHF	TGTGCCAGCAGTTACTCCGGGGGAGGTCAGCCCCAGCATTTT
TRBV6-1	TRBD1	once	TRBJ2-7	CASRKQGNSYEQYF	TGTGCCAGCAGGAAACAGGGGAACTCCTACGAGCAGTACTTC
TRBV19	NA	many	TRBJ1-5	CASNWVDQPQHF	TGTGCCAGTAATTGGGTAGATCAGCCCCAGCATTTT